This T cell receptor beta chain was identified during a study of neurological immune-mediated disorders. TCRdb reprocessed the 5' RACE reads with MiXCR, giving one entry per CDR3 protein. The sample carries about 38,000 distinct CDR3 sequences, approximately 12% recorded once. CDR3 size: 15 residues. This clonotype was detected many times. Its antigen is currently unknown. Sequence at one end of the junction differs from germline and may be a read error. Time point: technical triplicate 1. Where libraries were unsorted, they were derived from 2 million PBMCs stored at -80 degrees C. Whole-study findings and limits: In HTLV-1-associated myelopathy, TCR clonal expansion was greatest, whereas multiple sclerosis had the least, falling below healthy controls. Expanded clones shared no CDR3 amino acid sequences across subjects, suggesting private repertoires in all groups.

The genes are TRBV12-3 or TRBV12-4 and TRBJ1-5, with D perhaps TRBD1 (6 bases). The sequenced sample consisted of PBMCs. The clonotype originates from a man aged 55 to 70 with HTLV-1-associated myelopathy (HAM/TSP). The CDR3 coding sequence is TGTGCCAGCAGCTTAGGGATTGGGGGCTCTGAGCCCCAGCATTTT. As protein: CASSLGIGGSEPQHF.